Sequencing of this TCR beta chain was carried out in a study of cytomegalovirus exposure and HLA in healthy donors. J was trimmed by 6 bases and V by 6 bases; bases with no gene match: 10. CDR1 and CDR2 (germline): MNHEY, SMNVEV (reference sequence). This CDR3 has 16 amino acids. The method was immunoSEQ multiplex PCR; TCRdb's version includes in-frame clones alone and lacks a portion of them. The sample holds about 400,000 clones, 70% to 90% seen once. The chain carries TRBV27 and TRBJ2-2; 10 nucleotides line up with TRBD2. The sequence derives from a woman aged 18-30 years in good health and CMV-seronegative. Sequences were obtained from PBMCs. The DNA for the CDR3 is TGTGCCAGCAGCAAATTACCCGGGACTAGCGCCGGGGAGCTGTTTTTT. Translating it yields CASSKLPGTSAGELFF.